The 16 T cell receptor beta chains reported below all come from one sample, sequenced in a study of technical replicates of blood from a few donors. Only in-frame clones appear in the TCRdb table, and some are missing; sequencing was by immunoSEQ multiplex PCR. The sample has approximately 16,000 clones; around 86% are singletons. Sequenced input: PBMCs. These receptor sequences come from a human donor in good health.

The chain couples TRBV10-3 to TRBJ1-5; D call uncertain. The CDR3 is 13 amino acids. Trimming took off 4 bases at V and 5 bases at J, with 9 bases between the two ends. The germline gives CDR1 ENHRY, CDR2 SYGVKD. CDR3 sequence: CAISAARDQPQHF. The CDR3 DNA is TGTGCCATCAGTGCCGCGAGGGATCAGCCCCAGCATTTT.

The chain's CDR3 is CASSLSTGGETQYF. The CDR3 DNA is TGTGCCAGCAGCCTATCGACAGGGGGAGAGACCCAGTACTTC. The V call is TRBV7-9, the J call TRBJ2-5, with 9 bases identical to TRBD1. After removal of 5 bases from V and 4 bases from J, the junction contained 5 bases not matched to a gene. This CDR3 is 14 amino acids long. CDR1 is SEHNR and CDR2 is FQNEAQ in the germline V gene (reference sequence).

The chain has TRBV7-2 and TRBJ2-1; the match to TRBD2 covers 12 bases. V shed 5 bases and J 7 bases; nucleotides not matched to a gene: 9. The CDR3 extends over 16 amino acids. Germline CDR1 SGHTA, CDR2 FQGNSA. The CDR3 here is CASSIWTSGVSNEQFF. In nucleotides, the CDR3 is TGTGCCAGCAGCATATGGACTAGCGGGGTTTCTAATGAGCAGTTCTTC.

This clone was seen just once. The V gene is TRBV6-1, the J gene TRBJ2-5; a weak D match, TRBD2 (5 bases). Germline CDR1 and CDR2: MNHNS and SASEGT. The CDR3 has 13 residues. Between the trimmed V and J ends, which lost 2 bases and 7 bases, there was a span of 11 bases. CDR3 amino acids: CASSEQGSGTQYF. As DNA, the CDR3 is TGTGCCAGCAGTGAACAAGGGAGCGGGACCCAGTACTTC.

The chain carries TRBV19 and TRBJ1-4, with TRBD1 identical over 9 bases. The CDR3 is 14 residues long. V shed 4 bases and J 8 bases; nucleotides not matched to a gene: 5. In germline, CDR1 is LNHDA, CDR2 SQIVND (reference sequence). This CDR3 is CASSRGQGGEKLFF. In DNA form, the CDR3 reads TGTGCCAGTAGTAGGGGACAGGGAGGAGAAAAACTGTTTTTT. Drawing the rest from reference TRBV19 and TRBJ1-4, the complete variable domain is DGGITQSPKYLFRKEGQNVTLSCEQNLNHDAMYWYRQDPGQGLRLIYYSQIVNDFQKGDIAEGYSVSREKKESFPLTVTSAQKNPTAFYLCASSRGQGGEKLFFGSGTQLSVL.

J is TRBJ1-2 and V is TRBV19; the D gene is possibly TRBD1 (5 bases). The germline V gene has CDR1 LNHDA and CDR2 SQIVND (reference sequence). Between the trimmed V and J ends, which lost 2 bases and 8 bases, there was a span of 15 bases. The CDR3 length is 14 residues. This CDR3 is CASSIQGAVGGYTF. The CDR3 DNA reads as TGTGCCAGTAGTATACAGGGCGCGGTGGGAGGCTACACCTTC.

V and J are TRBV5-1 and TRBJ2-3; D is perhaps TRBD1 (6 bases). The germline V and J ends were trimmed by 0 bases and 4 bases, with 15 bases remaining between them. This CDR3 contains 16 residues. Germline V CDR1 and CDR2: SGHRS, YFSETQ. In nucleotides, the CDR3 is TGCGCCAGCAGCTTGGGTTCAGGGGCGGTGGCAGATACGCAGTATTTT. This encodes CASSLGSGAVADTQYF.

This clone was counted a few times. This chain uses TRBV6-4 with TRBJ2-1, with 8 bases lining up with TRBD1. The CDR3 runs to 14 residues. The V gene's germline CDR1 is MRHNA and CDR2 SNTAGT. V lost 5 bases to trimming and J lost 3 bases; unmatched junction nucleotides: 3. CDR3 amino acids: CASSPDRDYNEQFF. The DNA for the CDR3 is TGTGCCAGCAGTCCGGACAGGGACTACAATGAGCAGTTCTTC.

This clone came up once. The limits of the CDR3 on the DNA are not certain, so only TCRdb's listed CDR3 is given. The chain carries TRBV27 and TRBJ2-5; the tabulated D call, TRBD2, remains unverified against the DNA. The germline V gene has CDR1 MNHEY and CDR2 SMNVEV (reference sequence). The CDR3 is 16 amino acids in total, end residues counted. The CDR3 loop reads CASSPLWQRAQETQYF.

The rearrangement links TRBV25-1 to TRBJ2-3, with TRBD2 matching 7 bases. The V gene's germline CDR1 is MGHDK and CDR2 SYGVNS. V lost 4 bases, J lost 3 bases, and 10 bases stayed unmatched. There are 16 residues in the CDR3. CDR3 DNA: TGTGCCAGCAGTGTAGGAGGGAGGGCCGCGACAGATACGCAGTATTTT. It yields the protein CASSVGGRAATDTQYF. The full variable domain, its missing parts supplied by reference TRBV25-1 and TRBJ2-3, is EADIYQTPRYLVIGTGKKITLECSQTMGHDKMYWYQQDPGMELHLIHYSYGVNSTEKGDLSSESTVSRIRTEHFPLTLESARPSHTSQYLCASSVGGRAATDTQYFGPGTRLTVL.

The CDR3 DNA sequence: TGTGCCAGCCTAAACCGCAATGAGCAGTTCTTC. Its translation is CASLNRNEQFF. This chain joins TRBV30 and TRBJ2-1; no firm D call. The CDR3 covers 11 residues. Looked up from germline, CDR1 is GTSNPN and CDR2 is SVGIG (reference sequence). Trimming shortened V by 8 bases and J by 6 bases, and 11 bases separated the two germline ends. Drawing the rest from reference TRBV30 and TRBJ2-1, the complete variable domain is SQTIHQWPATLVQPVGSPLSLECTVEGTSNPNLYWYRQAAGRGLQLLFYSVGIGQISSEVPQNLSASRPQDRQFILSSKKLLLSDSGFYLCASLNRNEQFFGPGTRLTVL.

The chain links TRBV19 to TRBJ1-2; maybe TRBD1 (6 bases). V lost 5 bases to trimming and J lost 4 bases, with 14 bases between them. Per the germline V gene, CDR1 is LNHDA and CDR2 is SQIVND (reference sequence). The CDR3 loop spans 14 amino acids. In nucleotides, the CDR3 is TGTGCCAGTAGTCTTGCACAGGGTACCTATGGCTACACCTTC. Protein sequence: CASSLAQGTYGYTF.

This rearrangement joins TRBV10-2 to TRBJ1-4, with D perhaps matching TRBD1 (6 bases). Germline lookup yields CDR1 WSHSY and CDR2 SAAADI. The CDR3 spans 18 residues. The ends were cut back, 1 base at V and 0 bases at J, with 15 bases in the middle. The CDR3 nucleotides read TGCGCCAGCAGTGAGTTATTCGGACAGTCGGCAACTAATGAAAAACTGTTTTTT. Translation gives CASSELFGQSATNEKLFF.

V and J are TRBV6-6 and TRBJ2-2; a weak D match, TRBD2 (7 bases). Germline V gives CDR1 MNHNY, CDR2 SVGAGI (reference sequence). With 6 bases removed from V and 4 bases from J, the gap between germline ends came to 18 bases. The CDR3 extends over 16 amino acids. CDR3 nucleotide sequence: TGTGCCAGCAGAGACGGACAGTGGGAGGGCACCGGGGAGCTGTTTTTT. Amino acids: CASRDGQWEGTGELFF.

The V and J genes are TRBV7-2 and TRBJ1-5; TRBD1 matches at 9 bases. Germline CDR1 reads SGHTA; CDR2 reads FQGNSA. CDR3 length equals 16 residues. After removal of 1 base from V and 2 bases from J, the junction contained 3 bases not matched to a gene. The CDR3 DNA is TGTGCCAGCAGCTTAGGACAGGGGGGTCGCAATCAGCCCCAGCATTTT. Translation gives CASSLGQGGRNQPQHF.

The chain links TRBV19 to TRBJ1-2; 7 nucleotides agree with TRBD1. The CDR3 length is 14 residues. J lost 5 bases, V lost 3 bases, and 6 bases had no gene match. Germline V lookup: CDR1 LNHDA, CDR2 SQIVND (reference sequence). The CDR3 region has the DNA TGTGCCAGTAGTATCGACAGGGTGGCGTATGGCTACACCTTC. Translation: CASSIDRVAYGYTF.